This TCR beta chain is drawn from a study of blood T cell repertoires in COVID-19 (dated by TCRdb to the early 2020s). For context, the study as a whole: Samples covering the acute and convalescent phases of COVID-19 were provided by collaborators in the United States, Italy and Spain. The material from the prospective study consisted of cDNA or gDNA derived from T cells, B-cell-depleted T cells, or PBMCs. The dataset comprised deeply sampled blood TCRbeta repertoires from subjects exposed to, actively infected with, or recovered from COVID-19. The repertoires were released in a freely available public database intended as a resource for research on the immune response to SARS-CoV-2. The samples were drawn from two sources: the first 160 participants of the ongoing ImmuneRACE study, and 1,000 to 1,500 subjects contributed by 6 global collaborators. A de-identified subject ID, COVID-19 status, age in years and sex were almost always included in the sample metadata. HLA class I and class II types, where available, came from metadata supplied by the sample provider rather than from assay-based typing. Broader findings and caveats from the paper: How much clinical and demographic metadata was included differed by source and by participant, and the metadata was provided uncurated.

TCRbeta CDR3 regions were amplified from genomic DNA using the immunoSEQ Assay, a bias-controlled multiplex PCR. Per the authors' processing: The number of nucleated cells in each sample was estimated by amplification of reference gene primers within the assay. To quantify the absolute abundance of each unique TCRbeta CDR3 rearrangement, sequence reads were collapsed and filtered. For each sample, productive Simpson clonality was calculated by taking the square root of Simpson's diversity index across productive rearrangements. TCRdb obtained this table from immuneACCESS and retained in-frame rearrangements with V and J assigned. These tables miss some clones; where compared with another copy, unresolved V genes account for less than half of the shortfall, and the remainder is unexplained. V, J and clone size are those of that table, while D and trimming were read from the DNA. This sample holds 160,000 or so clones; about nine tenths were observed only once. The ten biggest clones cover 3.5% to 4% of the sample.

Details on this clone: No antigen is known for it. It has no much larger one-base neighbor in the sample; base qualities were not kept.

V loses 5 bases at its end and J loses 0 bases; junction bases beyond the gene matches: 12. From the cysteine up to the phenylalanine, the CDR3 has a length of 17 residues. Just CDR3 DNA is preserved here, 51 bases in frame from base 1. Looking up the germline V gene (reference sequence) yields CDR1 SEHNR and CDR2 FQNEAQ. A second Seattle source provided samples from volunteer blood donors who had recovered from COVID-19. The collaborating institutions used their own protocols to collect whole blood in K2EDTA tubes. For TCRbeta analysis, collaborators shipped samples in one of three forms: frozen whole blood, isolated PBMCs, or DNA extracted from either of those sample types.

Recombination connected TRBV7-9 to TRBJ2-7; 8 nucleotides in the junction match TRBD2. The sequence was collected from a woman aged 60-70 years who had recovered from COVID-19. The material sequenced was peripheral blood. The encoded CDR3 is CASSDPRAGGNSYEQYF. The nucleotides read TGTGCCAGCAGCGACCCAAGGGCGGGGGGAAACTCCTACGAGCAGTACTTC.